The clone carrying this TCR beta chain has at least ten counts. The antigen is undetermined. CDR3 size: 14 residues. Germline V gene sequence: CDR1 MGHRA, CDR2 YSYEKL. V was trimmed by 1 base and J by 14 bases, leaving 15 bases between them. This record belongs to a study of T cells after yellow fever vaccination. MiXCR, run by TCRdb on the 5' RACE reads, gives a single entry per CDR3 protein. Here the sample spans more than 350,000 distinct CDR3 sequences, under 14% being singletons. Study-wide findings and caveats: Contaminants from the bulk population, in the form of abundant clonotypes, could be found in FACS-sorted repertoires. A faster peak, day 5 versus 15, was reached by the weaker secondary response.

The source of this sequence is a young man who received the YFV17D yellow fever vaccine. Sequenced here: PBMCs, sampled on the day of the first yellow fever vaccination. This chain connects TRBV4-1 to TRBJ1-6, with D hard to call. Written as DNA, the CDR3 is TGCGCCAGCAGCCAAGTCCCGGGGAGGGAATCCCTCCACTTT. Its translation: CASSQVPGRESLHF.